This TCR beta chain emerged from a study of blood T cell repertoires in COVID-19. Across the study: There were acute and convalescent COVID-19 samples, and they came from the United States, Italy and Spain. In each case, the material was cDNA or gDNA derived from T cells, B-cell-depleted T cells, or PBMCs.

Per the original data handling: Reference gene primers were amplified, and this amplification served to estimate nucleated cell counts. The method was immunoSEQ multiplex PCR; TCRdb's version includes in-frame clones alone and lacks a portion of them. Clonal size and the V and J genes are those of that table, whereas D and trimming came from the DNA. The sample lists fewer than 200,000 clones; 60% to 85% were seen once. The germline gives CDR1 LGHDT, CDR2 YNNKEL (reference sequence). The CDR3 is 17 residues long. V was cut by 1 base and J by 3 bases, with 17 bases left in between. The V gene is TRBV3-1 (or the pseudogene TRBV3-2), the J gene TRBJ2-3, with D maybe TRBD2 (6 bases). The sequenced sample was peripheral blood. This sequence was found in a man aged 70-80 years with acute or convalescent COVID-19. CDR3 nucleotide sequence: TGTGCCAGCAGCCAAGCAAGGGGCGGGAAGGGGACAGATACGCAGTATTTT. Translation gives CASSQARGGKGTDTQYF.